This TCR beta chain comes out of a study of graft-versus-host responses after intestinal transplantation. Clones were sequenced by immunoSEQ multiplex PCR, and TCRdb holds only the in-frame ones, with some missing. Of approximately 100,000 clones listed, 90% to 95% are singletons. Points on this clone: Its specificity is not known.

V lost 5 bases, J lost 4 bases, and 4 bases stayed unmatched. The CDR3 is 14 amino acids. Germline CDR1 reads MNHEY; CDR2 reads SVGAGI. Regarding the study as a whole: GvH clones turned up in recipient marrow; some had shown up first in ileum or blood.

This TCR derives from a human donor who received an intestinal transplant. The rearrangement links TRBV6-5 to TRBJ2-1, with TRBD2 matching 8 bases. This material consisted of unstimulated CD8+ T cells sorted from spleen or lymph node cells, taken before intestinal transplant. The CDR3 is CASSSLAGYNEQFF. The DNA of the CDR3 is TGTGCCAGCAGTAGCTTAGCGGGGTACAATGAGCAGTTCTTC.